This T cell receptor (beta chain) was identified in a study of blood T cells in healthy people across ages. Concerning this clonotype itself: The target antigen is unknown.

Germline CDR1 is MNHEY and CDR2 is SMNVEV (reference sequence). The CDR3 contains 15 residues. V gave up 8 bases and J gave up 0 bases; unmatched junction bases: 10. Findings and caveats of the study: The long-lived group displayed more naive CD4+ cells, plus higher diversity, than the aged donors did. Higher naive T cell percentage went strongly together with higher TCR beta diversity.

Alongside a J-beta primer mix, a sample-barcoded 5' primer served in a second PCR lasting about 6 to 11 cycles. Template switching added a 12-random-nucleotide identifier to every cDNA molecule. TCRdb recomputed calls from the 5' RACE reads with MiXCR, one row per CDR3 protein. There are 1.4 million to 1.5 million distinct CDR3 sequences in the sample; 35% to 45% occur only once, and 7.9% lies in the top ten. Peripheral blood was drawn, about 10 milliliters per donor. V gene TRBV27 combines with J gene TRBJ2-7, with 7 bases lining up with TRBD2. Sequencing was carried out using blood. The sequence came from a woman aged 18-30 years in good health. The CDR3 DNA sequence: TGTGCCAGCGCTTGGCGGGGGACTGTCTCCTACGAGCAGTACTTC. As protein: CASAWRGTVSYEQYF.